This T cell receptor (beta chain) came from a study of identical twins (dated by TCRdb to about 2016). Study-wide context: TCR alpha and beta repertoires from monozygotic twins, unrelated adults of various ages and cord blood were deep-sequenced to test whether fetal clonotypes persist. To rule out contamination, the twin experiments were replicated at different times with different library preparation protocols. Overall study outcomes, separate from this receptor: Recombination models systematically underestimated out-of-frame TCR alpha sharing in monozygotic twins but agreed with sharing between unrelated individuals. Compared with coincidental sharing between unrelated individuals, an excess of low generation-probability sequences was observed among out-of-frame TCR alpha sequences shared between twins. Invariant T cells such as MAIT and iNKT could partly confound zero-insertion analyses, although diverse VJ usage argued against such confounding for most clonotypes. Abundant cord blood beta clonotypes carried fewer insertions; young adult naive repertoires showed a weaker similar trend, while memory repertoires showed none. Because the same donors could not be followed over many years, the conclusions depended on cross-sectional statistical analysis. Excess twin sharing in beta out-of-frame sequences was weaker because fewer shared sequences lowered the signal-to-noise ratio.

The germline V gene (reference sequence) gives CDR1 as SGHNT and CDR2 as YYREEE. Spanning cysteine to phenylalanine, the CDR3 consists of 16 amino acids. Only CDR3 DNA is held: 48 bases, read in frame from base 1. The V end gives up 3 bases and the J end 0 bases, leaving 1 base in the junction not matched to a gene. Library construction relied on 5' RACE. The reads were generated on an Illumina HiSeq 2000. A universal primer binding site was introduced by template switching, and a unique molecular identifier was present in the final cDNA, enabling accurate counting of TCR cDNA molecules. First-strand cDNA for TCR alpha and beta chains was synthesized from specific primers in the conserved constant-segment region. To control for contamination, each cDNA library was double barcoded with a SMART-Mk sample barcode plus Illumina barcodes. Two successive PCR steps introduced TruSeq adapter sequences along with Illumina sample barcodes. TCR alpha and beta cDNA libraries were sequenced on the Illumina HiSeq platform with custom primers. On the study's bioinformatics: MiGEC processed the raw reads to extract unique molecular identifiers, while MiXCR was used to determine the CDR3 positions. Recombination models were inferred per individual with the repgenHMM and IGoR tools using an EM algorithm. The analysis of shared clonotypes was done with the tcR package in R, with sharing normalized by the product of cloneset sizes. To study raw recombination free of thymic and clonal selection effects, out-of-frame nonproductive sequences were analyzed. In TCRdb, the public reads were trimmed at Q25 with fastp and aligned with MiXCR, with productive beta chains retained. A single entry per CDR3 protein holds the most common genes and DNA from its merged rows. These V and J calls derive from TCRdb rather than the authors' analysis. This sample holds approximately 490,000 distinct CDR3 sequences; under 25% were observed only once. About 0.48% of the sample lies in the top ten.

Every donor in the study was a healthy Caucasian. The twin cohort consisted of three pairs of female monozygotic twins, all aged about 18 to 30 years. CD4+ and CD8+ T cell populations were isolated with positive isolation kits from Invitrogen. This clonotype is a singleton in its sample. No cognate antigen has been identified for it. No base quality values were provided; no much bigger clone lies one nucleotide off. These records were also assigned to another study, of yellow fever vaccine responses in identical twins. Per the second study: The T cell response to vaccination in identical twins was reported by the authors to appear partly convergent and partly personalized. In the study, vaccine-responding T cell clones were precisely tracked in identical twins.

Sequenced input: CD4+ T cells sorted from blood. The sequence derives from a woman aged 18-30 years in good health. The sequence joins TRBV5-4 to TRBJ2-1, with 12 bases in between that match TRBD2. The CDR3 protein: CASSWTSGISYNEQFF. The nucleotides read TGTGCCAGCAGCTGGACTAGCGGGATCTCCTACAATGAGCAGTTCTTC.